This TCR beta chain was documented in a study of CD8 T cells in Susac syndrome. Random hexamers primed reverse transcription of about 0.45 to 1 ug RNA. Amplification of TCR beta CDR3 by immunoSEQ multiplex PCR spanned 54 Vbeta and 13 Jbeta. TCRdb re-called the immunoSEQ multiplex PCR reads through MiXCR, storing one row per CDR3 protein. The repertoire has about 200,000 distinct CDR3 sequences, 93% of them found once; the top ten carry about 0.1%. Germline CDR1 is MNHEY and CDR2 is SMNVEV (reference sequence). V was trimmed by 4 bases and J by 2 bases, leaving 11 bases between them. The CDR3 runs to 14 residues.

What was sequenced was CD4+ T cells from PBMCs. The genes are TRBV27 and TRBJ1-2, with D tentatively TRBD1 (5 bases). The clonotype originates from a human donor in good health. CDR3 region: CASSYKGHNYGYTF. DNA of the CDR3: TGTGCCAGCAGTTACAAGGGGCACAACTATGGCTACACCTTC.